This TCR beta chain stems from a study of PD-L1 blockade in urothelial cancer (dated by TCRdb to the late 2010s). Context from the whole study: Therapy was started around 2014 for all patients, and atezolizumab 1,200 mg was administered intravenously every 3 weeks. About 85% of the roughly 30 patients were males with bladder-origin urothelial cancer, and about 60% of the 29 reported a prior smoking history. Patients had an ECOG performance status of 0 or 1 and had received between 0 and 3 prior chemotherapy regimens. Blood samples were analyzed at two time points: 3 weeks after treatment start (second dose) and 6 weeks after treatment start. A median of about 150,000 T cells and approximately 86,000 unique TCRs was obtained from blood samples, and a median clonality of about 0.08 was observed. The study was an exploratory multi-omic analysis of somatic, immune and clinical correlates of response to PD-L1 blockade with atezolizumab in urothelial cancer. Pretreatment tumor samples and matched peripheral blood, collected serially before and after atezolizumab treatment, underwent TCR sequencing. Progression-free survival longer than 6 months counted as durable clinical benefit, and TCR features were additionally tested against both progression-free and overall survival. In the same patients who had TCR sequencing, pretreatment tumors also underwent whole exome sequencing and RNA sequencing. Nine patients achieved durable clinical benefit and some 21 did not. Some 29 patients had pretreatment blood TCR-seq, some 24 had at least one posttreatment blood collection, and some 24 had tumor TCR-seq. Broad study findings and their caveats: Improved progression-free and overall survival was associated with having pretreatment peripheral blood TCR clonality below the median. Greater expansion of tumor-associated TCR clones in peripheral blood 3 weeks after the start of treatment was observed in patients with durable benefit (n of about 24, p = 0.022). Because the sample size was small (n of about 31) and many of the analyses were exploratory, the results are meant to be hypothesis-generating.

From cysteine to phenylalanine, the CDR3 is 13 amino acids long. Solely the CDR3 DNA is kept, with 39 bases framed from the first base. CDR1 and CDR2 are read off the germline V gene as SGHTA and FQGNSA. V lost 4 bases and J lost 3 bases; the stretch between them is 10 bases long. With respect to this clone: Its antigen has not been determined. No base-level quality is on record; no much larger clone is a single base apart.

The cohort comprised around 31 patients with locally advanced or metastatic urothelial carcinoma treated at Memorial Sloan Kettering on a trial protocol. Peripheral blood mononuclear cells were collected pretreatment and during treatment, with between 1 and 8 total time points per patient. The Qiagen DNeasy Blood extraction kit was used to purify genomic DNA from total PBMCs and tumor samples. PBMCs were collected pretreatment and during treatment and were isolated and stored as previously described. Each PCR received spiked-in synthetic TCR analog templates so that absolute template abundance could be estimated from read counts. The immunoSEQ assay used bias-controlled V and J gene primers to amplify TCRbeta CDR3 regions from genomic DNA. Rearranged TCRbeta segments were sequenced at approximately 20X coverage. As for how the authors treated the data: Sequencing errors were corrected by clustering, and CDR3s were annotated against IMGT so that V, D and J genes could be assigned. Downstream analyses used only productive TCRbeta rearrangements, leaving out any out-of-frame or stop-codon sequences. To compute clonality, Shannon entropy was normalized by the log of the number of unique productive sequences and then subtracted from one. Fisher's exact test with Benjamini-Hochberg correction, at a threshold of adjusted p below 0.01, was used to find clones that differed between time points or between blood and tumor. TCRdb stores this immuneACCESS table with in-frame sequences only. Part of the clones is absent; in the studies checked, under half of the shortfall reflects unresolved V genes, and no reason is known for the rest. V, J and clone size are taken as reported in that table, and D and trimming were inferred from the DNA itself. This sample gives approximately 38,000 clones in total; about four fifths of them show up just once. The ten largest clones add up to roughly a sixth of the sample.

The chain uses TRBV7-2 and TRBJ2-7; the best D guess is TRBD2, with 6 bases matching. This clonotype was sampled from a man in his sixties with urothelial cancer. The sample consisted of PBMCs, taken around atezolizumab (anti-PD-L1) treatment. The CDR3 loop reads CASSSWRVYEQYF. The DNA sequence is TGTGCCAGCAGCTCCTGGAGGGTCTACGAGCAGTACTTC.